This T cell receptor beta chain was recovered during a study of CD8+ T cells in alopecia areata. Study conclusions and caveats: More clonal than normal scalp was lesional scalp, particularly alopecia totalis/universalis. Normal-skin resident alphabeta T cells also appear among scalp sample sequences.

The germline V gene encodes CDR1 GTSNPN and CDR2 SVGIG (reference sequence). Trimming left V 4 bases short and J 0 bases short, with 27 bases between. The CDR3 is 19 residues long. For this clone: Its antigen remains unknown.

Cell sorting was applied to PBMCs, and CD4+ and CD8+ T cells were collected. cDNA prepared by RNA extraction and subsequent reverse transcription served as the template for sequencing. Sequencing used immunoSEQ multiplex PCR; TCRdb keeps in-frame clones, though not all of them. The table records 140,000 to 150,000 clones, around 49% of them present only once. The sequences come from CD4+ T cells sorted from blood, collected at week 0. The sequence was collected from a human donor with alopecia areata. The chain has TRBV30 and TRBJ1-1; D might be TRBD1 (6 bases). CDR3 residues: CAWTHPGQTVHSVNTEAFF. The CDR3 DNA reads TGTGCCTGGACGCACCCTGGACAGACGGTGCATTCGGTGAACACTGAAGCTTTCTTT. Looking up the rest from reference TRBV30 and TRBJ1-1 gives the full variable domain: SQTIHQWPATLVQPVGSPLSLECTVEGTSNPNLYWYRQAAGRGLQLLFYSVGIGQISSEVPQNLSASRPQDRQFILSSKKLLLSDSGFYLCAWTHPGQTVHSVNTEAFFGQGTRLTVV.